These 25 T cell receptor beta chains share one sample of origin, sequenced in a study of blood T cell repertoires in COVID-19. TCRdb keeps only in-frame clones here, not all; method: immunoSEQ multiplex PCR. This sample has over 150,000 clones, with about four fifths found just once. Sequencing was done on a sample of PBMCs or T cells enriched from blood (not recorded which). The source is an older woman who had recovered from COVID-19.

J is TRBJ2-2 and V is TRBV5-1, with 16 bases identical to TRBD2. The germline gives CDR1 SGHRS, CDR2 YFSETQ. J lost 6 bases, V lost 4 bases, and 6 bases had no gene match. The CDR3 is made up of 17 amino acids. DNA for the CDR3: TGCGCCAGCAGCCGAATCGGGACTAGCGGGGGGGCCGGGGAGCTGTTTTTT. This encodes CASSRIGTSGGAGELFF.

V gene TRBV5-1 combines with J gene TRBJ2-3; 11 bases align to TRBD2. The V gene's germline CDR1 is SGHRS and CDR2 YFSETQ. The J segment lost 2 bases and the V segment lost 4 bases, leaving 6 bases of the junction unmatched. CDR3 length: 16 amino acids. The CDR3 protein is CASSLLTSGVTDTQYF. Written as DNA, the CDR3 is TGCGCCAGCAGCCTTTTGACTAGCGGGGTCACAGATACGCAGTATTTT.

This chain links TRBV13 with TRBJ2-1; 11 bases align to TRBD2. V trimming: 5 bases; J trimming: 8 bases; junction bases outside the gene matches: 11. Germline CDR1 PRHDT, CDR2 FYEKMQ (reference sequence). The CDR3 consists of 16 residues. For the CDR3, the DNA is TGTGCCAGCAGCCATAGCGGGGGGGGCATTGCGGATGAGCAGTTCTTC. Protein: CASSHSGGGIADEQFF. The variable domain in full, with the rest retrieved from reference TRBV13 and TRBJ2-1, is AAGVIQSPRHLIKEKRETATLKCYPIPRHDTVYWYQQGPGQDPQFLISFYEKMQSDKGSIPDRFSAQQFSDYHSELNMSSLELGDSALYFCASSHSGGGIADEQFFGPGTRLTVL.

This clone has a single count. The rearrangement joins TRBV7-9 to TRBJ1-6; 7 nucleotides align to TRBD1. Germline values: CDR1 SEHNR, CDR2 FQNEAQ (reference sequence). Trimming cost V 2 bases and J 0 bases; bases outside gene matches: 10. The CDR3 runs to 19 residues. The CDR3: CASSLIRGSGGSYNSPLHF. The DNA for the CDR3 is TGTGCCAGCAGCTTAATCAGGGGGAGCGGTGGCTCCTATAATTCACCCCTCCACTTT.

The chain couples TRBV27 to TRBJ1-1, with TRBD1 as a possible D gene (6 bases). Germline-derived CDR1 and CDR2 are MNHEY and SMNVEV (reference sequence). Between the trimmed V and J ends, which lost 5 bases and 1 base, there was a span of 8 bases. The CDR3 totals 13 residues. The CDR3 nucleotides read TGTGCCAGCAGTAAGGACAGGAACACTGAAGCTTTCTTT. Protein: CASSKDRNTEAFF.

The chain is built from TRBV29-1 and TRBJ2-5; 13 nucleotides align to TRBD2. The CDR3 consists of 15 residues. J lost 2 bases, V lost 6 bases, and 6 bases had no gene match. Germline assignment: CDR1 SQVTM and CDR2 ANQGSEA. The CDR3: CSVAGTSGVQETQYF. For the CDR3, the DNA is TGCAGCGTCGCCGGGACTAGCGGGGTTCAAGAGACCCAGTACTTC.

J is TRBJ2-7 and V is TRBV11-3, with 12 bases fitting TRBD2. The J segment lost 4 bases and the V segment lost 3 bases, leaving 4 bases of the junction unmatched. Per germline, CDR1 SGHNT and CDR2 YENEEA. CDR3 size: 15 residues. CDR3 sequence reads: CASSFPSGGAYEQYF. Written as DNA, the CDR3 is TGTGCCAGCAGCTTTCCTAGCGGGGGGGCTTACGAGCAGTACTTC.

The rearrangement joins TRBV14 to TRBJ2-2; TRBD2 is a possible D gene (6 bases). CDR1 is SGHDN and CDR2 is FVKESK in the germline V gene. This CDR3 is 16 amino acids long. Trimming cost V 1 base and J 0 bases, with 9 bases left between them. CDR3 sequence reads: CASSQVRGTNTGELFF. CDR3 sequence (DNA): TGTGCCAGCAGCCAAGTCCGGGGGACGAACACCGGGGAGCTGTTTTTT.

The V and J genes are TRBV9 and TRBJ2-1, with D possibly matching TRBD2 (6 bases). Trimming stripped 4 bases from V and 4 bases from J, with 15 bases between. From germline, CDR1 is SGDLS and CDR2 YYNGEE. This CDR3 contains 15 residues. The CDR3 protein is CASSRGKSFYNEQFF. The CDR3 DNA reads TGTGCCAGCAGCCGGGGGAAGAGCTTTTACAATGAGCAGTTCTTC.

This clone was seen only a few times. The V gene is TRBV7-2, the J gene TRBJ2-7, with 8 bases lining up with TRBD2. V lost 1 base, J lost 2 bases, and 4 bases stayed unmatched. Germline CDR1 is SGHTA and CDR2 is FQGNSA. The CDR3 has 15 amino acids. This chain's CDR3 is CASSLEERGTYEQYF. In nucleotides, the CDR3 is TGTGCCAGCAGCTTAGAGGAGCGGGGGACCTACGAGCAGTACTTC.

The chain couples TRBV29-1 to TRBJ2-3; TRBD2 matches at 15 bases. V was pared by 1 base and J by 0 bases, with 2 bases of the junction left unmatched. The CDR3 is 17 residues long. Per germline, CDR1 SQVTM and CDR2 ANQGSEA. CDR3 sequence: CSVEGTSGGVSTDTQYF. CDR3 coding DNA: TGCAGCGTTGAAGGGACTAGCGGGGGGGTTAGCACAGATACGCAGTATTTT.

This chain links TRBV29-1 with TRBJ2-3; 7 bases agree with TRBD2. The CDR3 is 13 amino acids. The V and J ends lost 4 bases and 6 bases, in that order; junction bases with no gene match: 7. Germline lookup yields CDR1 SQVTM and CDR2 ANQGSEA. DNA for the CDR3: TGCAGCGTTGGGGGAGGGGCGAGGGATACGCAGTATTTT. It is translated as CSVGGGARDTQYF.

The CDR3 DNA is TGTGCCAGCAGTTCCTGGACAGGACCAAACACTGAAGCTTTCTTT. This gives the protein CASSSWTGPNTEAFF. The chain carries TRBV28 and TRBJ1-1; the match to TRBD1 covers 7 bases. Germline-derived CDR1 and CDR2 are MDHEN and SYDVKM. The V gene end was trimmed by 4 bases and the J gene end by 2 bases; junction bases not matched to a gene: 7. The CDR3 consists of 15 residues.

This sequence joins TRBV5-5 and TRBJ2-7; D is uncertain. CDR1 and CDR2 from the germline V gene are SGHKS and YYEKEE (reference sequence). The CDR3 length is 17 residues. Trimming removed 4 bases at V and 3 bases at J, with 23 bases between. In nucleotides, the CDR3 is TGTGCCAGCAGCACCCTCGGAGTGTCCCCTACCAACTACGAGCAGTACTTC. Its translation: CASSTLGVSPTNYEQYF.

The rearrangement uses TRBV6-5 and TRBJ1-1; 9 bases fit TRBD1. This CDR3 contains 14 residues. The V and J ends lost 6 bases and 0 bases, in that order; junction bases with no gene match: 2. From germline, CDR1 is MNHEY and CDR2 SVGAGI. CDR3 protein: CASRRTGVNTEAFF. CDR3 nucleotide sequence: TGTGCCAGCAGACGGACAGGGGTGAACACTGAAGCTTTCTTT.

This clone was seen once. The rearrangement uses TRBV25-1 and TRBJ2-7, with 7 positions matching TRBD1. The CDR3 has 15 amino acids. Per germline, CDR1 MGHDK and CDR2 SYGVNS. V shed 5 bases, J shed 0 bases, and the junction held 7 bases outside the gene matches. CDR3 nucleotide sequence: TGTGCCAGCAGTTCGTCCGGGACAGCCTCCTACGAGCAGTACTTC. This encodes CASSSSGTASYEQYF.

This rearrangement joins TRBV9 to TRBJ2-7; 12 nucleotides align to TRBD2. CDR3 length: 16 residues. The junction had 10 bases not matched to a gene; V was cut back by 3 bases and J by 6 bases. Germline V CDR1 and CDR2: SGDLS, YYNGEE. CDR3 DNA sequence: TGTGCCAGCAGCGGAGGACTAGCGGGGACCTCAGCCGAGCAGTACTTC. Protein sequence: CASSGGLAGTSAEQYF. Using reference TRBV9 and TRBJ2-7 for the parts outside the CDR3, the full variable domain is DSGVTQTPKHLITATGQRVTLRCSPRSGDLSVYWYQQSLDQGLQFLIQYYNGEERAKGNILERFSAQQFPDLHSELNLSSLELGDSALYFCASSGGLAGTSAEQYFGPGTRLTVT.

This clone has only a few counts. The rearrangement links TRBV5-1 to TRBJ1-1, with TRBD1 matching over 7 bases. This CDR3 contains 15 residues. J lost 4 bases, V lost 0 bases, and 6 bases had no gene match. Per the germline V gene, CDR1 is SGHRS and CDR2 is YFSETQ. The CDR3 sequence: CASSLAKGASTEAFF. The CDR3 coding sequence is TGCGCCAGCAGCTTGGCCAAGGGGGCGAGCACTGAAGCTTTCTTT.

The V gene is TRBV3-1 (or the pseudogene TRBV3-2), the J gene TRBJ1-6; 9 bases align to TRBD1. CDR3 length: 17 residues. Germline assignment: CDR1 LGHDT and CDR2 YNNKEL (reference sequence). J lost 6 bases, V lost 8 bases, and 14 bases had no gene match. CDR3 nucleotide sequence: TGTGCCAGCCATTATACAGGGGGCTCGGGGAGTAATTCACCCCTCCACTTT. Amino acid sequence: CASHYTGGSGSNSPLHF.

V and J are TRBV4-1 and TRBJ1-2; D perhaps matches TRBD1 (5 bases). From germline, CDR1 is MGHRA and CDR2 YSYEKL. V lost 4 bases and J lost 4, with 13 bases in between. This CDR3 comprises 14 residues. The CDR3, as DNA: TGCGCCAGCAGCCGGCTGGGACTATCCTATGGCTACACCTTC. It is translated as CASSRLGLSYGYTF.

The gene calls are TRBV10-3 and TRBJ2-3, with 9 bases identical to TRBD1. The trim removed 0 bases at V and 2 bases at J, leaving 6 bases unmatched. The length of the CDR3 is 17 residues. The germline CDR1 and CDR2 sequences are ENHRY and SYGVKD. CDR3 sequence reads: CAISESLGQGTTDTQYF. In nucleotides, the CDR3 is TGTGCCATCAGTGAGTCTTTAGGACAGGGGACCACAGATACGCAGTATTTT.

The chain links TRBV5-1 to TRBJ2-1; 7 bases match TRBD1. The junction had 8 bases not matched to a gene; V was cut back by 2 bases and J by 0 bases. The CDR3 is 17 residues long. Germline V gene data show CDR1 as SGHRS and CDR2 as YFSETQ. CDR3 residues: CASSFRGGPSSYNEQFF. The DNA of the CDR3 is TGCGCCAGCAGCTTCCGAGGGGGCCCGAGCTCCTACAATGAGCAGTTCTTC. Full variable domain (remainder filled in from reference TRBV5-1 and TRBJ2-1): KAGVTQTPRYLIKTRGQQVTLSCSPISGHRSVSWYQQTPGQGLQFLFEYFSETQRNKGNFPGRFSGRQFSNSRSEMNVSTLELGDSALYLCASSFRGGPSSYNEQFFGPGTRLTVL.

The V gene is TRBV19, the J gene TRBJ1-1, with 7 bases identical to TRBD1. Germline lookup yields CDR1 LNHDA and CDR2 SQIVND (reference sequence). This CDR3 has 14 amino acids. V trimming: 6 bases; J trimming: 6 bases; junction bases outside the gene matches: 10. The CDR3 loop is CASRPRGGEAEAFF. CDR3 coding DNA: TGTGCCAGTAGGCCCCGAGGGGGCGAAGCTGAAGCTTTCTTT. Drawing the rest from reference TRBV19 and TRBJ1-1, the complete variable domain is DGGITQSPKYLFRKEGQNVTLSCEQNLNHDAMYWYRQDPGQGLRLIYYSQIVNDFQKGDIAEGYSVSREKKESFPLTVTSAQKNPTAFYLCASRPRGGEAEAFFGQGTRLTVV.

This chain connects TRBV5-5 to TRBJ1-3, with 8 bases matching TRBD1. The CDR3 is made up of 19 amino acids. The V segment lost 5 bases and the J segment 3 bases; nucleotides outside the gene matches: 19. The V gene's germline CDR1 is SGHKS and CDR2 YYEKEE (reference sequence). CDR3 coding DNA: TGTGCCAGCAGGCCGCGACCGGGACAGGATTATGTTCATGGAAACACCATATATTTT. It specifies CASRPRPGQDYVHGNTIYF.

V and J are TRBV2 and TRBJ1-1; TRBD1 is a possible D gene (6 bases). The ends were cut back, 6 bases at V and 1 base at J, with 9 bases in the middle. The CDR3 is 13 amino acids. Per the germline V gene, CDR1 is SNHLY and CDR2 is FYNNEI. CDR3 protein: CASRDSGNTEAFF. The CDR3 nucleotides are TGTGCCAGCAGGGACAGCGGGAACACTGAAGCTTTCTTT.